Below, 9 T cell receptor beta chains from the same sample are listed, as sequenced in a study of shared clonotypes between healthy human individuals. CD45RO-negative, CCR7-positively selected cells formed the naive CD8 fraction, excluding terminally differentiated effector memory CD45RA+ cells. The assay was immunoSEQ multiplex PCR, and TCRdb's table has in-frame clones only and misses some. Of about 2.2 million clones in the sample, about 92% are singletons; the top ten hold under 2%. Material: naive CD8+ T cells from PBMCs. Receptors were obtained from a man aged 18 to 29 in good health. Some clones in this sample may be carry-over from other donors' samples.

The CDR3 DNA follows: TGTGCCAGTAGTGGGATTCCGGGACGCGCTCGGTATGGCTACACCTTC. This encodes CASSGIPGRARYGYTF. The J gene is TRBJ1-2, the V gene TRBV19, with D maybe TRBD1 (5 bases). From germline, CDR1 is LNHDA and CDR2 SQIVND (reference sequence). V lost 5 bases and J lost 5, with 21 bases in between. This CDR3 is built from 16 residues.

The rearrangement uses TRBV15 and TRBJ2-3; D is unclear. The CDR3 extends over 13 amino acids. Trimming shortened V by 1 base and J by 6 bases, and 8 bases separated the two germline ends. Germline loops: CDR1 LNHNV, CDR2 YYDKDF (reference sequence). The CDR3, as DNA: TGTGCCACCAGCAGAGTTCTCCTGGATACGCAGTATTTT. Protein product: CATSRVLLDTQYF.

The V and J genes are TRBV9 and TRBJ1-1; D gene ambiguous. This CDR3 is 12 amino acids long. Germline V gene lookup returns CDR1 SGDLS and CDR2 YYNGEE. V lost 3 bases and J 4 bases, leaving 7 bases between the germline ends. CDR3 DNA: TGTGCCAGCAGCGGGTTGGGCACTGAAGCTTTCTTT. This sequence encodes CASSGLGTEAFF.

This clone was seen only once. The chain employs TRBV6-1 and TRBJ2-1; 10 bases fit TRBD2. Unmatched junction bases numbered 4, after V lost 2 bases and J lost 3 bases. This CDR3 comprises 16 residues. The V gene's germline CDR1 is MNHNS and CDR2 SASEGT. DNA for the CDR3: TGTGCCAGCAGTGAACCGACTAGCGGGTACTACAATGAGCAGTTCTTC. It codes for CASSEPTSGYYNEQFF.

The chain joins TRBV27 to TRBJ2-1, with TRBD1 as a possible D gene (6 bases). The V gene's germline CDR1 is MNHEY and CDR2 SMNVEV (reference sequence). The CDR3 extends over 13 amino acids. Trimming took 5 bases from V and 7 from J, leaving 12 bases between them. The CDR3 region has the DNA TGTGCCAGCAGTCCCTTACAGGGAAATGAGCAGTTCTTC. Its protein is CASSPLQGNEQFF.

The chain has TRBV27 and TRBJ1-1; perhaps TRBD1 as D (5 bases). CDR1 and CDR2 from the germline V gene are MNHEY and SMNVEV (reference sequence). The CDR3 totals 17 residues. The V and J ends lost 5 bases and 2 bases respectively, with 21 bases between them. The CDR3 is CASSTREDPFKNTEAFF. DNA of the CDR3: TGTGCCAGCAGTACCAGGGAGGACCCTTTCAAAAACACTGAAGCTTTCTTT.

The chain employs TRBV28 and TRBJ2-5, with TRBD2 matching over 8 bases. After removal of 7 bases from V and 3 bases from J, the junction contained 10 bases not matched to a gene. CDR1 MDHEN and CDR2 SYDVKM come from the germline V gene. The CDR3 length is 15 residues. CDR3 sequence: CASTMGLAGEETQYF. Written as DNA, the CDR3 is TGTGCCAGCACCATGGGGCTAGCGGGCGAAGAGACCCAGTACTTC.

This chain links TRBV28 with TRBJ2-1, with D possibly TRBD2 on 5 matching bases. The CDR3 sequence is 15 residues long. V shed 2 bases and J shed 7 bases, with 15 bases lying between them. Germline V gene sequence: CDR1 MDHEN, CDR2 SYDVKM. CDR3 loop: CASSLVGRGKNEQFF. As DNA, the CDR3 is TGTGCCAGCAGTTTAGTGGGGAGAGGGAAAAATGAGCAGTTCTTC. The full variable domain, in which reference TRBV28 and TRBJ2-1 provide the parts outside the CDR3, is DVKVTQSSRYLVKRTGEKVFLECVQDMDHENMFWYRQDPGLGLRLIYFSYDVKMKEKGDIPEGYSVSREKKERFSLILESASTNQTSMYLCASSLVGRGKNEQFFGPGTRLTVL.

The CDR3 loop is CASSLSSRRVAGETQYF. The CDR3 coding sequence is TGTGCCAGCAGTTTATCGAGCAGAAGGGTGGCCGGGGAGACCCAGTACTTC. The chain employs TRBV27 and TRBJ2-5; D call uncertain. The CDR3 contains 17 residues. V lost 0 bases to trimming and J lost 5 bases, with 19 bases between them. Germline CDR1 is MNHEY and CDR2 is SMNVEV (reference sequence).